One sample yielded the 25 T cell receptor beta chains listed below, sequenced in a study of naive and memory T cell subsets. Two oligonucleotides, mixed equimolar, formed the beta constant-region primer covering TRBC1 and TRBC2. MiXCR, run by TCRdb on the UMI-ligation and nested PCR reads, gives a single entry per CDR3 protein. The sample records about 85,000 distinct CDR3 sequences, around 12% being singletons. The sample taken for sequencing was central memory CD4+ T cells from blood. These receptors were collected from a human donor in good health.

This clonotype was detected a few times. The chain carries TRBV5-1 and TRBJ2-7, with D unresolved. The germline CDR1 and CDR2 sequences are SGHRS and YFSETQ. The CDR3 is made up of 12 amino acids. V was cut by 1 base and J by 5 bases, with 7 bases left in between. In DNA form, the CDR3 reads TGCGCCAGCAGCTTGAACCGGGACGAGCAGTACTTC. Residues: CASSLNRDEQYF.

CDR3 DNA: TGTGCCAGCAGCCCGACAAAAGATACGCAGTATTTT. This gives the protein CASSPTKDTQYF. J is TRBJ2-3 and V is TRBV7-2, with D hard to call. Trimming left V 5 bases short and J 5 bases short, with 8 bases between. The CDR3 is 12 amino acids. The germline CDR1 and CDR2 sequences are SGHTA and FQGNSA.

This clonotype came up many times. V and J are TRBV20-1 and TRBJ2-7, with 8 bases identical to TRBD2. Germline CDR1 reads DFQATT; CDR2 reads SNEGSKA (reference sequence). The V segment lost 4 bases and the J segment 0 bases; nucleotides outside the gene matches: 5. The CDR3 has 14 residues. CDR3 DNA sequence: TGCAGTGCTAAAACTAGCGGACCCTCCTACGAGCAGTACTTC. Its protein is CSAKTSGPSYEQYF.

The rearrangement joins TRBV14 to TRBJ2-6; D call uncertain. Trimming took off 6 bases at V and 0 bases at J, with 12 bases between the two ends. Germline V CDR1 and CDR2: SGHDN, FVKESK. The CDR3 loop spans 16 amino acids. CDR3 DNA: TGTGCCAGCAGTCCCCGACGGAGCTCTGGGGCCAACGTCCTGACTTTC. Translating it yields CASSPRRSSGANVLTF.

This clonotype was seen ten or more times. The J gene is TRBJ2-1, the V gene TRBV7-9, with 7 bases matching TRBD2. Germline lookup yields CDR1 SEHNR and CDR2 FQNEAQ (reference sequence). V shed 5 bases, J shed 7 bases, and the junction held 8 bases outside the gene matches. The CDR3 has 14 amino acids. CDR3 bases: TGTGCCAGCAGCCCAGCGGGACTGGGGAATGAGCAGTTCTTC. Its translation: CASSPAGLGNEQFF.

This clonotype was recorded at least ten times. This rearrangement joins TRBV3-1 to TRBJ2-7, with D possibly TRBD1 on 5 matching bases. The CDR3 has 14 amino acids. The V end was cut by 3 bases, the J end by 2 bases, with 11 bases between. Germline values: CDR1 LGHDT, CDR2 YNNKEL (reference sequence). The CDR3 DNA follows: TGTGCCAGCAGCCAGACAGCCGGGCCCTACGAGCAGTACTTC. Its protein product is CASSQTAGPYEQYF.

Sample share makes this clonotype medium-sized. The chain uses TRBV7-6 and TRBJ2-4; TRBD1 is a possible D gene (6 bases). The germline gives CDR1 SGHVS, CDR2 FNYEAQ. This CDR3 region has 14 residues. The germline V and J ends were trimmed by 4 bases and 8 bases, with 15 bases remaining between them. The CDR3 nucleotides are TGTGCCAGCAGCTCCACCCCAGGGGCACACATTCAGTACTTC. Its translation: CASSSTPGAHIQYF.

The rearrangement uses TRBV2 and TRBJ2-7, with 8 bases aligning to TRBD1. CDR3 length equals 14 residues. Germline assignment: CDR1 SNHLY and CDR2 FYNNEI. V lost 6 bases and J lost 2; bases outside the gene matches: 6. The CDR3 loop is CASRRTGYTYEQYF. CDR3 DNA: TGTGCCAGCAGACGGACAGGGTACACCTACGAGCAGTACTTC.

The table lists this clonotype with a count of one. Relative to the germline gene, one junction end is altered; a read error may explain this. The V and J genes are TRBV6-1 and TRBJ2-1, with D uncertain. This CDR3 has 12 residues. Germline V lookup: CDR1 MNHNS, CDR2 SASEGT. The CDR3 region is CDSTNRPNEQFF. For the CDR3, the DNA is TGTGACAGCACCAATAGGCCCAATGAGCAGTTCTTC.

The V gene is TRBV5-1, the J gene TRBJ2-7, with 10 nucleotides matching TRBD1. The CDR3 has 13 amino acids. Germline V gene lookup returns CDR1 SGHRS and CDR2 YFSETQ. The trim removed 3 bases at V and 5 bases at J, leaving 2 bases unmatched. CDR3 region: CASSSDRGHEQYF. CDR3 sequence (DNA): TGCGCCAGCAGCTCTGACAGGGGGCACGAGCAGTACTTC.

This clonotype showed up just a few times. The CDR3 DNA reads TGTGCCAGCAGCTTAGACGGCGGAGAGACCCAGTACTTC. This encodes CASSLDGGETQYF. The chain links TRBV7-2 to TRBJ2-5; D unresolved. Germline-derived CDR1 and CDR2 are SGHTA and FQGNSA. Trimming took 1 base from V and 4 from J, leaving 7 bases between them. CDR3 length equals 13 residues.

The chain joins TRBV20-1 to TRBJ2-1; no firm D call. This CDR3 is 16 amino acids long. Trimming pared 3 bases from V and 0 bases from J, leaving 15 bases between. Germline V gene data show CDR1 as DFQATT and CDR2 as SNEGSKA (reference sequence). The CDR3 sequence is CSARGWGGISYNEQFF. DNA of the CDR3: TGCAGTGCTAGGGGGTGGGGTGGGATCTCCTACAATGAGCAGTTCTTC.

The chain couples TRBV18 to TRBJ2-3, with D unresolved. Germline CDR1 KGHSH, CDR2 LQKENI. This CDR3 comprises 15 residues. The ends were cut back, 3 bases at V and 3 bases at J, with 13 bases in the middle. The CDR3 region has the DNA TGTGCCAGCTCACCGGTATTTGCGAAGACAGATACGCAGTATTTT. Its protein product is CASSPVFAKTDTQYF. The full variable domain, rest sourced from reference TRBV18 and TRBJ2-3, is NAGVMQNPRHLVRRRGQEARLRCSPMKGHSHVYWYRQLPEEGLKFMVYLQKENIIDESGMPKERFSAEFPKEGPSILRIQQVVRGDSAAYFCASSPVFAKTDTQYFGPGTRLTVL.

This chain joins TRBV19 and TRBJ2-3, with TRBD1 matching over 7 bases. The CDR3 has 16 amino acids. V lost 7 bases, J lost 4 bases, and 14 bases stayed unmatched. From germline, CDR1 is LNHDA and CDR2 SQIVND (reference sequence). The CDR3 loop is CASTNTGAAGSDTQYF. The CDR3 bases are TGTGCCAGTACCAACACAGGGGCCGCAGGCTCAGATACGCAGTATTTT.

This clonotype occurred a few times. The DNA for the CDR3 is TGCGCCAGCAGCTTGGGGACTAGCGGCTACACAGATACGCAGTATTTT. It translates to CASSLGTSGYTDTQYF. The rearrangement joins TRBV5-1 to TRBJ2-3; the match to TRBD2 covers 10 bases. The V and J ends lost 0 bases and 2 bases, in that order; junction bases with no gene match: 3. From germline, CDR1 is SGHRS and CDR2 YFSETQ. The CDR3 is made up of 16 amino acids.

The chain carries TRBV7-9 and TRBJ2-2; 11 nucleotides line up with TRBD2. Germline V gene lookup returns CDR1 SEHNR and CDR2 FQNEAQ (reference sequence). V dropped 4 bases and J dropped 9; count of bases not matched to a gene: 16. This CDR3 has 18 residues. The CDR3 loop reads CASSYLSLASGRNRELFF. DNA for the CDR3: TGTGCCAGCAGCTACCTATCTTTGGCTAGCGGGAGGAATAGGGAGCTGTTTTTT.

This clonotype was seen ten or more times. The chain combines TRBV5-4 with TRBJ2-7; TRBD2 agrees at 10 bases. After removal of 4 bases from V and 4 bases from J, the junction contained 5 bases not matched to a gene. Germline CDR1 reads SGHNT; CDR2 reads YYREEE (reference sequence). This CDR3 is built from 14 residues. CDR3 sequence: CASSPGLAVYEQYF. In nucleotides, the CDR3 is TGTGCCAGCAGCCCCGGACTAGCGGTATACGAGCAGTACTTC.

In the case of this clonotype: This sequence may be a read error, since a much larger clone differs from it by one base. The conserved phenylalanine or tryptophan is not found at the CDR3 terminus, so this likely reflects a read error. The chain is built from TRBV20-1 and TRBJ2-6, with 7 bases matching TRBD2. CDR3 size: 15 residues. Germline values: CDR1 DFQATT, CDR2 SNEGSKA (reference sequence). V lost 4 bases to trimming and J lost 0 bases; unmatched junction nucleotides: 3. CDR3 region: CSATSGGSGANVLTS. CDR3 DNA: TGCAGTGCTACGTCGGGGGGCTCTGGGGCCAACGTCCTGACTTCC.

This clonotype was counted at least ten times. The chain uses TRBV13 and TRBJ2-3, with 7 bases matching TRBD2. The CDR3 has 14 amino acids. With V trimmed by 4 bases and J by 8 bases, 9 bases remained unmatched. Germline V CDR1 and CDR2: PRHDT, FYEKMQ (reference sequence). The CDR3 nucleotides read TGTGCCAGCAGCTCCGGGAGGCCCCGGCCTACGCAGTATTTT. Protein sequence: CASSSGRPRPTQYF. Using reference TRBV13 and TRBJ2-3 for the parts outside the CDR3, the full variable domain is AAGVIQSPRHLIKEKRETATLKCYPIPRHDTVYWYQQGPGQDPQFLISFYEKMQSDKGSIPDRFSAQQFSDYHSELNMSSLELGDSALYFCASSSGRPRPTQYFGPGTRLTVL.

This clonotype has more than one count but fewer than ten. CDR3 sequence: CASRSRRNEQYF. In DNA, the CDR3 is TGTGCCAGCAGATCGAGGAGGAACGAGCAGTACTTC. The chain is built from TRBV2 and TRBJ2-7, with D perhaps matching TRBD2 (5 bases). Trimming stripped 6 bases from V and 5 bases from J, with 11 bases between. CDR1 and CDR2 from the germline V gene are SNHLY and FYNNEI. There are 12 residues in the CDR3.

This clonotype showed up many times. V and J are TRBV18 and TRBJ2-7, with TRBD1 identical over 9 bases. Germline CDR1 and CDR2: KGHSH and LQKENI. V was clipped by 5 bases and J by 4 bases; unmatched bases: 12. There are 16 residues in the CDR3. The CDR3 region is CASSASARDRVYEQYF. As DNA, the CDR3 is TGTGCCAGCTCAGCTAGCGCCCGGGACAGGGTGTACGAGCAGTACTTC.

This chain links TRBV6-6 with TRBJ1-5; D possibly corresponds to TRBD1 (5 bases). The CDR3 length is 15 residues. V lost 6 bases and J lost 0, with 12 bases in between. The germline V gene has CDR1 MNHNY and CDR2 SVGAGI (reference sequence). CDR3 in amino acids: CASSHTRDSNQPQHF. The CDR3 region has the DNA TGTGCCAGCAGCCACACCAGGGATAGCAATCAGCCCCAGCATTTT.

This chain connects TRBV5-1 to TRBJ2-3, with D unresolved. The V and J ends lost 0 bases and 4 bases respectively, with 9 bases between them. The germline V gene encodes CDR1 SGHRS and CDR2 YFSETQ. CDR3 size: 14 residues. CDR3 loop: CASSLGSASDTQYF. CDR3 in DNA: TGCGCCAGCAGCTTGGGTTCCGCGTCAGATACGCAGTATTTT.

The sample holds many counts of this clonotype. One end of the junction does not line up with germline, which may come from a read error. The chain recombines TRBV9 with TRBJ2-2; D gene ambiguous. There are 14 residues in the CDR3. Germline-derived CDR1 and CDR2 are SGDLS and YYNGEE. CDR3 protein: CASRVDMGPGELFF. The CDR3 DNA is TGTGCCAGCAGGGTAGACATGGGTCCCGGGGAGCTGTTTTTT.

There are a few counts of this clonotype. The V gene is TRBV20-1, the J gene TRBJ2-3; D is unresolved. Trimming shortened V by 1 base and J by 0 bases, and 5 bases separated the two germline ends. This CDR3 contains 13 residues. The germline V gene encodes CDR1 DFQATT and CDR2 SNEGSKA (reference sequence). CDR3 nucleotide sequence: TGCAGTGCTAGAGCAGGAAGCACAGATACGCAGTATTTT. It encodes CSARAGSTDTQYF.